This TCR beta chain came from a study of shared clonotypes between healthy human individuals. Study-wide results and caveats: For sorted subsets, rarefaction showed incomplete sequencing despite large depth.

Partitioning of CD4+ cells yielded a CD45RA+ naive subset and a CD45RA-negative memory subset. Concerning this clone: Antigen: not known.

The authors ran the assay at deep level. In the study's own analysis: Junction-only sequences without quality scores were provided by ImmunoSEQ, so filtering was different. Produced via immunoSEQ multiplex PCR; TCRdb's table is partial and in-frame only. The D gene and trimming were derived from the DNA, and the V and J assignments and clone size from that table. The data show approximately 1,500,000 clones, 95% to 99% seen once. Trimming removed 0 bases at V and 3 bases at J, with 9 bases between. The CDR3 is 14 residues long. Germline loops: CDR1 MNHEY, CDR2 SVGAGI. This sequence originates from a young man in good health. J is TRBJ2-7 and V is TRBV6-5; D unclear. Sequencing was carried out using naive CD4+ T cells sorted from blood. The sample's subset: CD45RA+ positively selected. The CDR3 loop reads CASSYSRNSYEQYF. DNA of the CDR3: TGTGCCAGCAGTTACTCCCGAAACAGCTACGAGCAGTACTTC.